Following are 9 T cell receptor beta chains from one sample sequenced in a study of blood T cell repertoires in COVID-19. TCRdb keeps only in-frame clones here, not all; method: immunoSEQ multiplex PCR. The sample consists of about 140,000 clones, more than 80% of them appearing once. The sequencing sample was made of peripheral blood. These receptor sequences come from a human donor in a cohort sampled during active COVID-19.

This sequence joins TRBV3-1 (or the pseudogene TRBV3-2) and TRBJ2-1, with TRBD2 matching 9 bases. Germline assignment: CDR1 LGHDT and CDR2 YNNKEL (reference sequence). The length of the CDR3 is 16 residues. V trimming: 6 bases; J trimming: 1 base; junction bases outside the gene matches: 7. The CDR3 DNA is TGTGCCAGCAGTCCTAGCGGGGCGGGATCCTACAATGAGCAGTTCTTC. Amino acids: CASSPSGAGSYNEQFF.

The V gene is TRBV15, the J gene TRBJ1-1; 8 bases are shared with TRBD1. The V gene end was trimmed by 3 bases and the J gene end by 1 base; junction bases not matched to a gene: 4. CDR3 size: 15 residues. Germline loops: CDR1 LNHNV, CDR2 YYDKDF (reference sequence). CDR3 nucleotides: TGTGCCACCAGCAGCGTGCAGGGGGCGAACACTGAAGCTTTCTTT. Amino acid sequence: CATSSVQGANTEAFF.

Concerning this clone: Relative to the germline gene, one junction end is altered; a read error may explain this. The V gene is TRBV7-7, the J gene TRBJ2-5; 8 bases agree with TRBD1. Germline values: CDR1 SSHAT, CDR2 FNYEAQ (reference sequence). CDR3 length equals 15 residues. The CDR3 sequence: CASSLRQGSQETQYF. The CDR3 bases are TGTGCTAGCAGCTTGAGACAGGGGTCACAAGAGACCCAGTACTTC.

The rearrangement links TRBV30 to TRBJ1-3; no reliable D call. The V end lost 5 bases, the J end lost 4 bases, and 9 bases lay between the germline ends. The CDR3 loop spans 12 amino acids. Germline V gene data show CDR1 as GTSNPN and CDR2 as SVGIG (reference sequence). CDR3 sequence: CAWGPSGNTIYF. The CDR3 DNA follows: TGTGCCTGGGGACCTTCGGGAAACACCATATATTTT.

V gene TRBV5-6 combines with J gene TRBJ2-7; D not resolved. The CDR3 covers 11 residues. V lost 1 base to trimming and J lost 7 bases, with 6 bases between them. CDR1 is SGHDT, CDR2 YYEEEE, per germline. This chain's CDR3 is CASSLNREQYF. DNA for the CDR3: TGTGCCAGCAGCTTGAACCGGGAGCAGTACTTC.

This clone was recorded once. The V and J genes are TRBV5-6 and TRBJ2-1; 7 nucleotides align to TRBD1. The germline V gene encodes CDR1 SGHDT and CDR2 YYEEEE. This CDR3 has 15 residues. V lost 7 bases to trimming and J lost 7 bases; unmatched junction nucleotides: 14. The CDR3 reads CASGGGQVKLNEQFF. The CDR3 DNA is TGTGCCAGCGGGGGTGGACAGGTAAAGTTAAATGAGCAGTTCTTC.

CDR3 bases: TGTGCCAGCTCATGGACTAGGACAGATACGCAGTATTTT. Protein sequence: CASSWTRTDTQYF. The chain recombines TRBV18 with TRBJ2-3; 7 bases match TRBD2. This CDR3 is 13 amino acids long. CDR1 is KGHSH, CDR2 LQKENI, per germline. Unmatched junction bases numbered 2, after V lost 5 bases and J lost 3 bases.

Of note for this clone: The sample carries other DNA sequences with the same CDR3. DNA for the CDR3: TGTGCCAGCAGCCGAGACAGGGTGACTGAAGCTTTCTTT. The encoded protein is CASSRDRVTEAFF. The V call is TRBV7-3, the J call TRBJ1-1; 7 nucleotides line up with TRBD1. Unmatched junction bases numbered 5, after V lost 5 bases and J lost 5 bases. CDR3 size: 13 residues. The germline V gene has CDR1 SGHTA and CDR2 FQGTGA. The full variable domain, in which reference TRBV7-3 and TRBJ1-1 provide the parts outside the CDR3, is GAGVSQTPSNKVTEKGKYVELRCDPISGHTALYWYRQSLGQGPEFLIYFQGTGAADDSGLPNDRFFAVRPEGSVSTLKIQRTERGDSAVYLCASSRDRVTEAFFGQGTRLTVV.

The chain employs TRBV18 and TRBJ2-3; 7 nucleotides match TRBD1. The germline gives CDR1 KGHSH, CDR2 LQKENI. CDR3 length equals 19 residues. The V and J ends lost 1 base and 0 bases, in that order; junction bases with no gene match: 13. In DNA form, the CDR3 reads TGTGCCAGCTCACCACTGGTTCGGGACAGAGTGTTTAGCACAGATACGCAGTATTTT. It translates to CASSPLVRDRVFSTDTQYF.